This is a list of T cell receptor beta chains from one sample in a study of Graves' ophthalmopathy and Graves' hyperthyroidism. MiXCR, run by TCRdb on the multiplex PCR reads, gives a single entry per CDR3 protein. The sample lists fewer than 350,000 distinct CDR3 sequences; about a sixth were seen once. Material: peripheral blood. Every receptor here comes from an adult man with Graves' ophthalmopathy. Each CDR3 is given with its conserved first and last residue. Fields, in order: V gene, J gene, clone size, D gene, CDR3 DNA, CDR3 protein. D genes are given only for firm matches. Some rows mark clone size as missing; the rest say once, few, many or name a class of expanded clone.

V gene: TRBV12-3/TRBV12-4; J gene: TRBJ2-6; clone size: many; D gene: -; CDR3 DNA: TGTGCCAGCAGTGTCCCAGTCGTTTCTGGGGCCAACGTCCTGACTTTC; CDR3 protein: CASSVPVVSGANVLTF
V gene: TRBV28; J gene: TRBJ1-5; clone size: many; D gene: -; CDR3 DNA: TGTGCCAGCAGGGGTTCCGCCCAAGGGCCCCAGCATTTT; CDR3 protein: CASRGSAQGPQHF
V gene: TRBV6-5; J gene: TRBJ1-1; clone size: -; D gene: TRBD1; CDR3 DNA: TGTGCCAGCAGTTCTCATACAGGGGAGGCTTTCTTT; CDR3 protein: CASSSHTGEAFF
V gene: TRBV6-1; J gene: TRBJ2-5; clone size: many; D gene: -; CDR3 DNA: TGTGCCAGCAGCCGGATACCCCAAGAGACCCAGTACTTC; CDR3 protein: CASSRIPQETQYF
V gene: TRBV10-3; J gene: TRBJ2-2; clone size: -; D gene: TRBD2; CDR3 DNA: TGTGCCACGAGGACTAGCGGGAGGGCGAGCACCGGGGAGCTGTTTTTT; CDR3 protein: CATRTSGRASTGELFF
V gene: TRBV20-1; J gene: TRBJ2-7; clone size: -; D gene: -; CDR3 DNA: TGCAGTGCTAGGCCGGGACAACGATCCTACGAGCAGTACTTC; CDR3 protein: CSARPGQRSYEQYF
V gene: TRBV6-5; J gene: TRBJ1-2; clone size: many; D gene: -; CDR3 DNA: TGTGCCAGCAGTTGGGACACCTTTTATGGCTACACCTTC; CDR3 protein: CASSWDTFYGYTF
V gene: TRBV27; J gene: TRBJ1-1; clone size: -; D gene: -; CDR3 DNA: TGTGCCAGCAGTTCCCCCCCGCTCTTAGAAGCTTTCTTT; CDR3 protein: CASSSPPLLEAFF
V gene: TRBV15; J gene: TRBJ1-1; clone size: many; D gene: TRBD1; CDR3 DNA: TGTGCCACCAGCAGAGATCAGGGGGCGGGGGCTTTCTTT; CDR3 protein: CATSRDQGAGAFF
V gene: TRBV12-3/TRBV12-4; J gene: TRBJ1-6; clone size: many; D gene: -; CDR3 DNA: TGTGCCAGCAGGGCGACAGCGAATTCACCCCTCCACTTT; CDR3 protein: CASRATANSPLHF
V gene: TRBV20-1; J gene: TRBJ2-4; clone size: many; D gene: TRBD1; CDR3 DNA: TGCAGTGCTATGGGACAGGGGAGCCACATTCAGTACTTC; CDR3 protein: CSAMGQGSHIQYF
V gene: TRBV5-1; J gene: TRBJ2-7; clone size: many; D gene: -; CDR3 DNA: TGCGCCAGCAGCTTGGGGACCGACTTCTACGAGCAGTACTTC; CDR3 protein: CASSLGTDFYEQYF
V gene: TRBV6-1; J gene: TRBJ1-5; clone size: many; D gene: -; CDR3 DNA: TGTGCCAGCACCGTGGGGGTGTACAATCAGCCCCAGCATTTT; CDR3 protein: CASTVGVYNQPQHF
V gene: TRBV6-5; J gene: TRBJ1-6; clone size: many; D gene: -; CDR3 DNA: TGTGCCAGCAGTTTAATGGGAAACGATTCACCCCTCCACTTT; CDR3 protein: CASSLMGNDSPLHF
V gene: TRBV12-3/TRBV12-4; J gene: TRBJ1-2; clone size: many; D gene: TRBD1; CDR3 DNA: TGTGCCAGCAGTTTAATGAAGACAGGGGAAGGCTACACCTTC; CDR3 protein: CASSLMKTGEGYTF
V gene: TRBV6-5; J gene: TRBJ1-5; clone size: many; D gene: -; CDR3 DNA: TGTGCCAGCAGCGCGGACAGAGTGGTCCAGCCCCAGCATTTT; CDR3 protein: CASSADRVVQPQHF
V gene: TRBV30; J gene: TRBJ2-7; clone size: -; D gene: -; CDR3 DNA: TGTGCCTGGAGTGTAGGGTTTCACGAGCAGTACTTC; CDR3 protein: CAWSVGFHEQYF
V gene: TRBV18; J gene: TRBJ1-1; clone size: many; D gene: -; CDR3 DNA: TGTGCCAGCTCACCACTGGGGAGAGTAGCTTTCTTT; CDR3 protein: CASSPLGRVAFF
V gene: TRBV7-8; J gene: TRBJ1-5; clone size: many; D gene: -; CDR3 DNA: TGTGCCAGCAGCGACAGAGGGGTGAAGCCCCAGCATTTT; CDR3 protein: CASSDRGVKPQHF
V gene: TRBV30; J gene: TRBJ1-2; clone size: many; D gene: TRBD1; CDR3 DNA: TGTGCCTGGAGTGTACGTAGGACAGGGGGTACCTATGGCTACACCTTC; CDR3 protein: CAWSVRRTGGTYGYTF
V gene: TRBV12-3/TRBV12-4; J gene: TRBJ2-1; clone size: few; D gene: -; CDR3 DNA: TGTGCCAGCAGCCTCGGGGACTCCTACGAGCAGTTCTTC; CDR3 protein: CASSLGDSYEQFF
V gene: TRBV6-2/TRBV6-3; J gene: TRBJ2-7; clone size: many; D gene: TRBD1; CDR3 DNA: TGTGCCAGCAATCCGGGACAGGGTTACGAGCAGTACTTC; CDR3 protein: CASNPGQGYEQYF
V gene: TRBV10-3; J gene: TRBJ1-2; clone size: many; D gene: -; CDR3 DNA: TGTGCCATCAACAGGAACGATGGCTACACCTTC; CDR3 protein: CAINRNDGYTF
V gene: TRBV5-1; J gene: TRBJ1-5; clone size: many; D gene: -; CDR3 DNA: TGCGCCAGCAGCCCAGACCTGGGGGGCAATCAGCCCCAGCATTTT; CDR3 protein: CASSPDLGGNQPQHF
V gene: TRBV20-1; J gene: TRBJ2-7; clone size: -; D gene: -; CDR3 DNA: TGCAGTGCTAGGGGGCCGGGACTTAGCTCCTACGAGCAGTACTTC; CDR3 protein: CSARGPGLSSYEQYF
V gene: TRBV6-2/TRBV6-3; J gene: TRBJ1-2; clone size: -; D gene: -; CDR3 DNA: TGTGCCAGCAGGGAATCCGGGGGCCGGGGCTATGGCTACACCTTC; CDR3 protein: CASRESGGRGYGYTF
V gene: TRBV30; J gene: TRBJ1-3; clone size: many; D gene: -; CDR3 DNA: TGTGCCTGGAGTGTCCTGTCCTCCGGAAACACCATATATTTT; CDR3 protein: CAWSVLSSGNTIYF